This entry describes one TCR beta chain. Its antigen remains unknown. PCR was performed using 60 Vbeta and 13 Jbeta primers. TCRdb's table, derived via immunoSEQ multiplex PCR, lists solely in-frame clones and lacks some. The table records approximately 150,000 clones, roughly 77% of them present only once. Germline trimming cut 6 bases from V and 0 bases from J; bases unmatched to any gene: 4. The CDR3 covers 14 residues. Germline V CDR1 and CDR2: SNHLY, FYNNEI. This entry belongs to a study of cytomegalovirus exposure and HLA in healthy donors. Study-level points and caveats: The study assumed roughly uniform donor sequencing depth for presence/absence analyses.

The receptor was derived from a young man in good health and CMV-seropositive. This sequence joins TRBV2 and TRBJ1-1; 7 bases are a match to TRBD1. The sequenced sample consisted of PBMCs. CDR3 nucleotides: TGTGCCAGCAGCCAGGGGGGATTGAACACTGAAGCTTTCTTT. Translation gives CASSQGGLNTEAFF.